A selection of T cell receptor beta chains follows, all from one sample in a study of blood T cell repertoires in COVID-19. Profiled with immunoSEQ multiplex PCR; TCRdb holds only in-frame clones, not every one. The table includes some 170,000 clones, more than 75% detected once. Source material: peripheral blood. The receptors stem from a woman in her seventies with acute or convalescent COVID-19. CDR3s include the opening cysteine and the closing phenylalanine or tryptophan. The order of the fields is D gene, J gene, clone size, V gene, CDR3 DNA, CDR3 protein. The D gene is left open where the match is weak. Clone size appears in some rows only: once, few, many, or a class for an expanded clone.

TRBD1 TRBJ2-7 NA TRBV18 TGTGCCAGCTCACGCGGACAGGGCCCCGAGCAGTACTTC CASSRGQGPEQYF
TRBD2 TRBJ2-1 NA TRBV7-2 TGTGCCAGCAGCCATAGCGGGAGGCCCGACAATGAGCAGTTCTTC CASSHSGRPDNEQFF
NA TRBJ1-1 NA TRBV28 TGTGCCAGCAGTACGCCTCCCCGGGGCACTGAAGCTTTCTTT CASSTPPRGTEAFF
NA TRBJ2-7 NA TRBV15 TGTGCCACCAGCAGATCTCTGACGGGAACCTACGAGCAGTACTTC CATSRSLTGTYEQYF
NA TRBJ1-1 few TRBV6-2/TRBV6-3 TGTGCCAGCAGTTATGCGTTCATGAACACTGAAGCTTTCTTT CASSYAFMNTEAFF
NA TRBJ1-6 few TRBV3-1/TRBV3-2 TGTGCCAGCAGCCGAAGGGACTGGAATTCACCCCTCCACTTT CASSRRDWNSPLHF
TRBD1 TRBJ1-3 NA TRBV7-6 TGTGCCAGCAGCTACGGACAGGGAACCTCTGGAAACACCATATATTTT CASSYGQGTSGNTIYF
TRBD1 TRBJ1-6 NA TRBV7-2 TGTGCCAGCAGCTCGAGGACAGGGCCTAATTCACCCCTCCACTTT CASSSRTGPNSPLHF
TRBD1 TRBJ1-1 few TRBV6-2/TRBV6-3 TGTGCCAGCAGTCCCCGGGGACAGGGAACGCACGAAGCTTTCTTT CASSPRGQGTHEAFF
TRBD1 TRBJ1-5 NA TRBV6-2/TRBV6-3 TGTGCCAGCAGCTCCGACAGGGATTATAATCAGCCCCAGCATTTT CASSSDRDYNQPQHF
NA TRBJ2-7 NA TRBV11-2 TGTGCCAGCAGATTCAGCCGGAATCTCCAGGGGGGACAAGACGAGCAGTACTTC CASRFSRNLQGGQDEQYF
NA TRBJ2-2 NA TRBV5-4 TGTGCCAGCAGCCGACAGGAGCTGAACACCGGGGAGCTGTTTTTT CASSRQELNTGELFF
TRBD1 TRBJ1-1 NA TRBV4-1 TGCGCCAGCAGCCAAGAGGGAAGGAGGGGGCAGGACACTGAAGCTTTCTTT CASSQEGRRGQDTEAFF
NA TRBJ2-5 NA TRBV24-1 TGTGCCACCAGTGGGAGGGGCGACCGATGGGAGACCCAGTACTTC CATSGRGDRWETQYF
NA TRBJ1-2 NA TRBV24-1 TGTGCCACCAGTGAACGTAAGTCTATCTATGGCTACACCTTC CATSERKSIYGYTF
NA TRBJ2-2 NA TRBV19 TGTGCCAGTAGTTCTTACGGGGGGCGGGCCACCGGGGAGCTGTTTTTT CASSSYGGRATGELFF
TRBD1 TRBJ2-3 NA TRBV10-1 TGCGCCAGCAGTAAGGACAGGGCGCTAAGGACCGGCACAGATACGCAGTATTTT CASSKDRALRTGTDTQYF
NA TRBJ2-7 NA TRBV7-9 TGTGCCAGCAGCTTAGGGCAGAACTACGAGCAGTACTTC CASSLGQNYEQYF
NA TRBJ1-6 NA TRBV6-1 TGTGCCAGCAGTGAAGGCCAGCGCTCCTATAATTCACCCCTCCACTTT CASSEGQRSYNSPLHF
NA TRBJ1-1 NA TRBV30 TGTGCCTGGATTTTTCTTCAGGAAGCTTTCTTT CAWIFLQEAFF
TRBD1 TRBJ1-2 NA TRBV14 TGTGCCAGCAGCTGGACAGGCGCGGGAGGCTACACCTTC CASSWTGAGGYTF
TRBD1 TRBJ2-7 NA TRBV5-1 TGCGCCAGCAGCTTGACACGGGACAGGTACGACGAGCAGTACTTC CASSLTRDRYDEQYF
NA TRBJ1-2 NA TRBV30 TGTGCCGGTGGTAGGGGAAACTATGGCTACACCTTC CAGGRGNYGYTF
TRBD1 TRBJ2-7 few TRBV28 TGTGCCAGCAGTTTATTATCTTTCCGACAGGGGAATCTACTTGGTCACTACGAGCAGTACTTC CASSLLSFRQGNLLGHYEQYF
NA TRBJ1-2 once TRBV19 TGTGCCAGTAGTATAGCAGGGCAGGGCTATGGCTACACCTTC CASSIAGQGYGYTF
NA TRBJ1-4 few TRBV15 TGTGCCACCAGCAGAGGGGGCAGCGAAGAAAAACTGTTTTTT CATSRGGSEEKLFF
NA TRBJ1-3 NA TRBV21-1 TGTGCCAGCAGCAATTCAGCAGGGGGCAAGAACACCATATATTTT CASSNSAGGKNTIYF
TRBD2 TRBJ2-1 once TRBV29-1 TGCAGCTCAGCCCGTAGCGGGGGGTCCAATGAGCAGTTCTTC CSSARSGGSNEQFF
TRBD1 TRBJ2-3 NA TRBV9 TGTGCCAGCAGCCCCATCGGACAGGGGCGAGGAGATACGCAGTATTTT CASSPIGQGRGDTQYF
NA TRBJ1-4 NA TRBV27 TGTGCCAGCAGCAGACAGGTTAATGAAAAACTGTTTTTT CASSRQVNEKLFF
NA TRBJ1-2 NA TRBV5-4 TGTGCCAGCAGCGGACAGAGTTATGGCTACACCTTC CASSGQSYGYTF
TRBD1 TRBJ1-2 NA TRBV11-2 TGTGCCAGCAGCCCCCCCGGGACAGGGTATGGCTACACCTTC CASSPPGTGYGYTF
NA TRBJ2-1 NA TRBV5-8 TGTGCCAGCAGCACCGTGGAGGCGAGCTCCTACAATGAGCAGTTCTTC CASSTVEASSYNEQFF
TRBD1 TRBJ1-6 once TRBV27 TGTGCCAGCAGTTCAATATGGACAGGGAGCTCCTATAATTCACCCCTCCACTTT CASSSIWTGSSYNSPLHF
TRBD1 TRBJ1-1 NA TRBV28 TGTGCCAGCCTACCTAGCCCAGGGGGAACATCCACTGAAGCTTTCTTT CASLPSPGGTSTEAFF
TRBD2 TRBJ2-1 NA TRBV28 TGTGCCAGTGAGCCCCTGACAGCGGGGGGGGCATACAATGAGCAGTTCTTC CASEPLTAGGAYNEQFF
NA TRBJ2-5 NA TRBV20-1 TGCAGTGCTAGAGTTTCGGAGACCCAGTACTTC CSARVSETQYF
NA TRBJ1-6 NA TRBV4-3 TGCGCCAGCAGCCAGGAACAGGGTGATAGTTCACCCCTCCACTTT CASSQEQGDSSPLHF
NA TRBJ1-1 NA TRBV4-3 TGCGCCAGCAGCCAACGACAGTCAAACACTGAAGCTTTCTTT CASSQRQSNTEAFF
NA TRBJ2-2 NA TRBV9 TGTGCCAGCAGCGTAGATCTGGGCTGGACCGGGGAGCTGTTTTTT CASSVDLGWTGELFF
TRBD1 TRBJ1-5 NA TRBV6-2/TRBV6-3 TGTGCCAGCAGTTTAGACAGGGTTGAGCTCCATCAGCCCCAGCATTTT CASSLDRVELHQPQHF
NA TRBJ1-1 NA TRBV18 TGTGCCAGCTCACCACCCTCCAGGGGTGAAGCTTTCTTT CASSPPSRGEAFF
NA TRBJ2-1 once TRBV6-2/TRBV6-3 TGTGCCAGCAGTTACGGGACACTTGCCTACAATGAGCAGTTCTTC CASSYGTLAYNEQFF
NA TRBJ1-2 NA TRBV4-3 TGCGCCAGCAGCCAAGATTCCAGAAATTATGGCTACACCTTC CASSQDSRNYGYTF
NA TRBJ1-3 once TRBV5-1 TGCGCCAGCAGCCCAGGGGACACCACTGGAAACACCATATATTTT CASSPGDTTGNTIYF
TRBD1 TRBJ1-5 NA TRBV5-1 TGCGCCAGCAGCTCCTCGACAGGGATCAATCAGCCCCAGCATTTT CASSSSTGINQPQHF
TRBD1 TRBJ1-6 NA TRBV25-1 TGTGCCAGCAGCCGGACAGGGCGGAATTCACCCCTCCACTTT CASSRTGRNSPLHF
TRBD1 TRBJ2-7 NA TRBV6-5 TGTGCCAGCAGCCTGACAGGGTACGAGCAGTACTTC CASSLTGYEQYF
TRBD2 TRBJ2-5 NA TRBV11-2 TGTGCCAGCAGCTTAGCAGCTAGCGGGAGTTTCTTGGAGGAGACCCAGTACTTC CASSLAASGSFLEETQYF
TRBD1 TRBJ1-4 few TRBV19 TGTGCCAGTAGTAAGGGACAGGGGAGGCATGAAAAACTGTTTTTT CASSKGQGRHEKLFF